This TCR beta chain was recovered during a study of beta chain features in type 1 diabetes. About the study: All samples yielded roughly 100,000,000 examined sorted cells.

In its sample, this clone was seen a few times. The antigen remains undetermined. Study outcomes and limitations: There was a moderate but significant shortening of TCRB CDR3s in all four CD4+ subsets of Type 1 diabetes patients.

Reverse transcription of all isolated RNA meant that expressed TCRB transcripts were sequenced. Measured with immunoSEQ multiplex PCR; TCRdb has only the in-frame clones, and not every one. Among just over 450,000 clones listed, about 29% were seen once. CDR1 and CDR2 (germline): GTSNPN, SVGIG (reference sequence). The V and J ends lost 0 bases and 1 base respectively, with 10 bases between them. The CDR3 length is 15 residues. This receptor was identified in a man between 18 and 35 years old in good health. What was sequenced was naive CD4+ T cells from blood. This chain uses TRBV30 with TRBJ1-5; D not certain. In nucleotides, the CDR3 is TGTGCCTGGAGTGTAAGGAGCAGGAGCAATCAGCCCCAGCATTTT. Amino acids: CAWSVRSRSNQPQHF.